These 4 T cell receptor beta chains were sequenced from one sample in a study of T cell responses to AZD1222 COVID-19 vaccine. Produced via immunoSEQ multiplex PCR; TCRdb's table is partial and in-frame only. Altogether 100,000 to 120,000 clones are present, about 95% being singletons, with the ten largest covering about 3%. Sample: peripheral blood, taken 28 days after the second AZD1222 dose. The origin of the receptors is an adult who received the AZD1222 COVID-19 vaccine.

This clone occurred a few times. The rearrangement links TRBV19 to TRBJ1-2, with TRBD1 as a possible D gene (5 bases). Germline assignment: CDR1 LNHDA and CDR2 SQIVND (reference sequence). The V gene lost 6 bases and the J gene lost 3 bases, with 17 bases spanning the gap. The CDR3 is 15 residues long. CDR3 sequence (DNA): TGTGCCAGTAGCTTTGGGCAGGGAACTCACTATGGCTACACCTTC. Its translation: CASSFGQGTHYGYTF.

This chain connects TRBV30 to TRBJ1-2, with TRBD1 identical over 7 bases. Unmatched junction bases numbered 15, after V lost 3 bases and J lost 5 bases. The CDR3 runs 16 residues. Germline assignment: CDR1 GTSNPN and CDR2 SVGIG (reference sequence). CDR3 DNA: TGTGCCTGGAGGAAAGGGGGAGGGGGCCTAGGGTATGGCTACACCTTC. Its protein product is CAWRKGGGGLGYGYTF.

This rearrangement joins TRBV15 to TRBJ1-1, with a tentative D call TRBD1 (6 bases). The CDR3 sequence is 19 residues long. V was cut by 1 base and J by 5 bases, with 26 bases left in between. The germline gives CDR1 LNHNV, CDR2 YYDKDF (reference sequence). In DNA form, the CDR3 reads TGTGCCACCAGCAGAGGAGGCGCAGCGGTCAAGGGAGGGGGAACTGAAGCTTTCTTT. Amino acid sequence: CATSRGGAAVKGGGTEAFF.

The rearrangement joins TRBV10-3 to TRBJ1-1; D possibly corresponds to TRBD1 (5 bases). Germline CDR1 reads ENHRY; CDR2 reads SYGVKD. The CDR3 sequence is 14 residues long. Trimming shortened V by 3 bases and J by 2 bases, and 10 bases separated the two germline ends. Here the CDR3 DNA reads TGTGCCATCAGTGACGGGGGGGTTAACACTGAAGCTTTCTTT. Amino acid sequence: CAISDGGVNTEAFF.